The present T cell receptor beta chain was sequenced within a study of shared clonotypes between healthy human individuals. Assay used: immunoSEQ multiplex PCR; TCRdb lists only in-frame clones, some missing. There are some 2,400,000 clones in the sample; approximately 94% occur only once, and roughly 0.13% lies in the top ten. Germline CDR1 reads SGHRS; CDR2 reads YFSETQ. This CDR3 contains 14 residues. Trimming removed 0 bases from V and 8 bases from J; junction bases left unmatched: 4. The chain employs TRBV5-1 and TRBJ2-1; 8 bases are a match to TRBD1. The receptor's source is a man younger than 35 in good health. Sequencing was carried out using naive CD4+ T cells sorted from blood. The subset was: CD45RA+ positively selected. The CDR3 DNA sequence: TGCGCCAGCAGCTTGGGGACAGGGATCCATGAGCAGTTCTTC. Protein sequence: CASSLGTGIHEQFF.